The 24 T cell receptor beta chains below come from one sample, sequenced in a study of blood T cell repertoires in COVID-19. Libraries were prepared by immunoSEQ multiplex PCR; TCRdb keeps only in-frame clonotypes and omits some of them. The sample has around 270,000 clones; 75% to 90% are singletons. The source material was peripheral blood. Source of these receptors: a man aged 25 to 45 with active or convalescent COVID-19.

The J gene is TRBJ2-7, the V gene TRBV27; 7 bases match TRBD1. The germline CDR1 and CDR2 sequences are MNHEY and SMNVEV (reference sequence). Trimming cost V 5 bases and J 3 bases; bases outside gene matches: 13. The CDR3 length is 16 residues. The DNA of the CDR3 is TGTGCCAGCAGTATTTTGACAGGGAGAGGGTACTACGAGCAGTACTTC. Its protein is CASSILTGRGYYEQYF.

The chain links TRBV19 to TRBJ2-7; D is possibly TRBD2 (6 bases). Germline V gives CDR1 LNHDA, CDR2 SQIVND (reference sequence). The CDR3 totals 12 residues. V lost 8 bases, J lost 3 bases, and 11 bases lay in between. DNA for the CDR3: TGTGCCAGTTCTGGGAGGCACTACGAGCAGTACTTC. Its translation is CASSGRHYEQYF. Full variable domain (rest looked up from reference TRBV19 and TRBJ2-7): DGGITQSPKYLFRKEGQNVTLSCEQNLNHDAMYWYRQDPGQGLRLIYYSQIVNDFQKGDIAEGYSVSREKKESFPLTVTSAQKNPTAFYLCASSGRHYEQYFGPGTRLTVT.

This clone came up a few times. The rearrangement joins TRBV5-1 to TRBJ2-6, with 9 bases aligning to TRBD1. There are 18 residues in the CDR3. The trim removed 1 base at V and 0 bases at J, leaving 5 bases unmatched. Germline CDR1 and CDR2: SGHRS and YFSETQ. The CDR3 reads CASSLTGGRPSGANVLTF. The DNA of the CDR3 is TGCGCCAGCAGCTTGACAGGGGGCCGCCCCTCTGGGGCCAACGTCCTGACTTTC.

This clone was seen a single time. V usage is TRBV12-5 and J usage is TRBJ1-2; D is perhaps TRBD1 (5 bases). Trimming removed 2 bases at V and 7 bases at J, with 17 bases between. CDR1 LGHNT and CDR2 FRNRAP come from the germline V gene. CDR3 length: 15 amino acids. As DNA, the CDR3 is TGTGCTAGTGGTTTGATTTGGGGCCTGTATCGTGGCTACACCTTC. Translated, it gives CASGLIWGLYRGYTF. The whole variable domain, filled in from reference TRBV12-5 and TRBJ1-2, reads DARVTQTPRHKVTEMGQEVTMRCQPILGHNTVFWYRQTMMQGLELLAYFRNRAPLDDSGMPKDRFSAEMPDATLATLKIQPSEPRDSAVYFCASGLIWGLYRGYTFGSGTRLTVV.

The V and J genes are TRBV12-3 or TRBV12-4 and TRBJ1-2; D unclear. V lost 4 bases and J lost 3, with 9 bases in between. CDR3 size: 13 residues. The CDR3 region is CASSYEGHYGYTF. For the CDR3, the DNA is TGTGCCAGCAGTTACGAGGGCCACTATGGCTACACCTTC.

V and J are TRBV9 and TRBJ1-1; 7 bases agree with TRBD1. The CDR3 consists of 13 residues. V lost 4 bases to trimming and J lost 7 bases; unmatched junction nucleotides: 7. From germline, CDR1 is SGDLS and CDR2 YYNGEE. In nucleotides, the CDR3 is TGTGCCAGCAGCTTGGTTACAGGGGTTGAAGCTTTCTTT. Its protein is CASSLVTGVEAFF.

The gene calls are TRBV7-7 and TRBJ2-1, with D perhaps matching TRBD2 (6 bases). V dropped 2 bases and J dropped 6 bases, with 14 bases sitting between them. The CDR3 totals 15 residues. Germline V gene lookup returns CDR1 SSHAT and CDR2 FNYEAQ (reference sequence). CDR3: CASSLLVGGSNEQFF. Here the CDR3 DNA reads TGTGCCAGCAGCTTATTGGTCGGGGGTAGCAATGAGCAGTTCTTC.

The J gene is TRBJ2-3, the V gene TRBV4-3; 10 bases are shared with TRBD2. Per the germline V gene, CDR1 is LGHNA and CDR2 is YSLEER. The V segment lost 0 bases and the J segment 3 bases; nucleotides outside the gene matches: 15. This CDR3 has 20 residues. The DNA of the CDR3 is TGCGCCAGCAGCCAAGATCGAAGCGGGGGGGCTGTTTTGGTGACAGATACGCAGTATTTT. This codes for CASSQDRSGGAVLVTDTQYF.

The gene calls are TRBV3-1 (or the pseudogene TRBV3-2) and TRBJ2-5; 14 bases map to TRBD2. The V segment lost 0 bases and the J segment 5 bases; nucleotides outside the gene matches: 11. CDR1 LGHDT and CDR2 YNNKEL come from the germline V gene (reference sequence). This CDR3 has 19 residues. CDR3 sequence: CASSQDLGLAGGYRETQYF. The CDR3 DNA reads as TGTGCCAGCAGCCAAGACCTCGGACTAGCGGGGGGATATCGGGAGACCCAGTACTTC.

J is TRBJ2-7 and V is TRBV9; D perhaps matches TRBD1 (6 bases). Trimming took off 0 bases at V and 1 base at J, with 11 bases between the two ends. Germline V gene lookup returns CDR1 SGDLS and CDR2 YYNGEE. This CDR3 has 15 residues. The CDR3 loop is CASSVDEGVSYEQYF. The CDR3 nucleotides are TGTGCCAGCAGCGTAGATGAGGGGGTATCCTACGAGCAGTACTTC.

The chain has TRBV19 and TRBJ1-5, with TRBD1 matching over 8 bases. Germline CDR1 and CDR2: LNHDA and SQIVND (reference sequence). The CDR3 has 16 amino acids. With V trimmed by 5 bases and J by 9 bases, 15 bases remained unmatched. The CDR3 is CASSDRGSTAIRPQHF. CDR3 nucleotide sequence: TGTGCCAGTAGTGACAGGGGTTCGACGGCGATTCGGCCCCAGCATTTT.

The V and J genes are TRBV5-1 and TRBJ1-3; D unclear. The CDR3 spans 19 residues. Germline V gene sequence: CDR1 SGHRS, CDR2 YFSETQ. The V and J ends lost 1 base and 0 bases respectively, with 20 bases between them. The CDR3 DNA reads TGCGCCAGCAGCTTGTGGGAGCTGAACATTGAAAGCTCTGGAAACACCATATATTTT. Its protein product is CASSLWELNIESSGNTIYF.

The chain employs TRBV27 and TRBJ2-1, with 13 bases that match TRBD2. J was trimmed by 12 bases and V by 6 bases; bases with no gene match: 5. The length of the CDR3 is 13 residues. The germline V gene has CDR1 MNHEY and CDR2 SMNVEV (reference sequence). The CDR3 nucleotides read TGTGCCAGCAGCGGGACTAGCGGGGCCTCGCAGTTCTTC. Translating it yields CASSGTSGASQFF.

V is TRBV4-1 and J is TRBJ2-7, with D possibly matching TRBD2 (5 bases). Germline V gene lookup returns CDR1 MGHRA and CDR2 YSYEKL. The CDR3 spans 14 residues. The ends were cut back, 5 bases at V and 6 bases at J, with 17 bases in the middle. The CDR3 loop is CASSEVGSGSEQYF. CDR3 coding DNA: TGCGCCAGCAGCGAGGTAGGGAGCGGCTCCGAGCAGTACTTC.

CDR3 loop: CASSQDIGIHGDGELFF. DNA of the CDR3: TGTGCCAGCAGCCAAGATATAGGGATCCACGGGGACGGGGAGCTGTTTTTT. The chain combines TRBV7-9 with TRBJ2-2; a possible D gene is TRBD2 (5 bases). The CDR3 has 17 amino acids. Trimming left V 5 bases short and J 7 bases short, with 23 bases between. Germline CDR1 is SEHNR and CDR2 is FQNEAQ (reference sequence).

The chain links TRBV7-2 to TRBJ2-1, with 11 bases aligning to TRBD2. V gave up 5 bases and J gave up 5 bases; unmatched junction bases: 5. There are 15 residues in the CDR3. CDR1 and CDR2 from the germline V gene are SGHTA and FQGNSA. The CDR3 DNA follows: TGTGCCAGCAGCCCAAGACTAGCGGGGAACAATGAGCAGTTCTTC. Translation gives CASSPRLAGNNEQFF.

The chain couples TRBV6-5 to TRBJ2-7; no clear D. The CDR3 spans 15 residues. Per the germline V gene, CDR1 is MNHEY and CDR2 is SVGAGI. Trimming took 0 bases from V and 0 from J, leaving 9 bases between them. The CDR3 is CASSYSPTLSYEQYF. The CDR3 DNA reads TGTGCCAGCAGTTACTCACCCACTCTCTCCTACGAGCAGTACTTC.

The CDR3 DNA is TGTGCCAGCAGCCCAGTGCGGGGAGACCAAGAGACCCAGTACTTC. Encoded protein: CASSPVRGDQETQYF. This chain links TRBV7-9 with TRBJ2-5; perhaps TRBD2 as D (6 bases). Germline loops: CDR1 SEHNR, CDR2 FQNEAQ (reference sequence). Trimming cost V 5 bases and J 0 bases, with 13 bases left between them. CDR3 length: 15 amino acids.

J is TRBJ1-6 and V is TRBV27; 8 positions match TRBD1. Losses at the gene ends were 5 bases for V and 8 bases for J; bases not matched to a gene: 5. Looked up from germline, CDR1 is MNHEY and CDR2 is SMNVEV (reference sequence). The CDR3 is 14 amino acids. This chain's CDR3 is CASSPTGGDSPLHF. DNA for the CDR3: TGTGCCAGCAGTCCAACAGGGGGGGATTCACCCCTCCACTTT.

V is TRBV3-1 (or the pseudogene TRBV3-2) and J is TRBJ1-1; no firm D call. The CDR3 consists of 16 residues. In germline, CDR1 is LGHDT, CDR2 YNNKEL (reference sequence). The V end was cut by 1 base, the J end by 4 bases, with 16 bases between. CDR3 protein: CASSQVFRARGTEAFF. For the CDR3, the DNA is TGTGCCAGCAGCCAAGTGTTTAGGGCCCGGGGCACTGAAGCTTTCTTT.

V usage is TRBV11-2 and J usage is TRBJ2-1, with no clear D. CDR3 length equals 15 residues. Between the trimmed V and J ends, which lost 0 bases and 0 bases, there was a span of 6 bases. CDR1 is SGHAT, CDR2 FQNNGV, per germline. CDR3 amino acids: CASSLDPGSYNEQFF. Here the CDR3 DNA reads TGTGCCAGCAGCTTAGACCCGGGCTCCTACAATGAGCAGTTCTTC.

The J gene is TRBJ2-3, the V gene TRBV2, with 12 bases fitting TRBD2. Germline V lookup: CDR1 SNHLY, CDR2 FYNNEI. Trimming cost V 5 bases and J 4 bases; bases outside gene matches: 1. The CDR3 is made up of 14 amino acids. CDR3 protein: CASSPSGGADTQYF. CDR3 coding DNA: TGTGCCAGCAGTCCTAGCGGGGGGGCAGATACGCAGTATTTT.

In nucleotides, the CDR3 is TGTGCCAGCAGATTACCCCGACGGGATCAGCCCCAGCATTTT. Translation gives CASRLPRRDQPQHF. The chain uses TRBV25-1 and TRBJ1-5, with D hard to call. This CDR3 has 14 amino acids. Per germline, CDR1 MGHDK and CDR2 SYGVNS. Between the trimmed V and J ends, which lost 6 bases and 5 bases, there was a span of 14 bases.

The chain joins TRBV2 to TRBJ2-1, with TRBD2 identical over 8 bases. Germline V CDR1 and CDR2: SNHLY, FYNNEI. Unmatched junction bases numbered 8, after V lost 7 bases and J lost 9 bases. The length of the CDR3 is 13 residues. The CDR3 spells CASKPGLDLEQFF. The CDR3 DNA is TGTGCCAGCAAGCCGGGACTAGATCTTGAGCAGTTCTTC.